This T cell receptor (beta chain) was identified in a study of T cells in localized non-small cell lung cancer. Profiling relied on immunoSEQ multiplex PCR, and the TCRdb table lists in-frame clones only, not all of them. Counted here are 70,000 or so clones, approximately 84% occurring once; the ten biggest clones make up 1% to 1.5%. On this clone: Its antigen remains unidentified.

Germline V gene data show CDR1 as MDHEN and CDR2 as SYDVKM. V dropped 3 bases and J dropped 5 bases, with 4 bases sitting between them. The CDR3 runs to 11 residues. Study-wide points: Clonality peaked in uninvolved adjacent lung rather than tumor. Tumor samples were not multi-region, leaving intratumor heterogeneity unexcluded. Elevated circulating T cell density in blood was associated with longer overall survival. Researchers found a median approximately 55 of the top 100 tumor clones in adjacent lung.

The sequence was obtained from a female donor older than 55 with stage I lung adenocarcinoma. The sequences come from peripheral blood, collected before any cancer treatment. This chain links TRBV28 with TRBJ1-2; D remains unclear. The CDR3, as DNA: TGTGCCAGCAGTTTTACTTATGGCTACACCTTC. It is translated as CASSFTYGYTF.